Listed below are T cell receptor beta chains from one sample, sequenced in a study of T-cell reconstitution after alpha-beta-depleted transplantation in children. TCRdb re-analysed the PCR reads in MiXCR, keeping a single row per CDR3 protein. The data show about 300,000 distinct CDR3 sequences, 7.5% to 9% seen once. Specimen: peripheral blood, collected 360 days after TCRalphabeta/CD19-depleted stem cell transplant. The receptor set was obtained from a female patient aged 2-9 years who had a stem cell transplant for Fanconi anemia, so the T cells may come from the graft donor. Both conserved end residues are part of each CDR3. Fields, in order: V gene, CDR3 length, J gene, clone size, D gene, CDR3 DNA, CDR3 protein. A D gene is named only where the DNA matches it firmly. Clone size is given for some rows only: seen once, a few or many times, or a class if the clone is expanded.

V: TRBV25-1
length: 17
J: TRBJ2-3
size: few
D: TRBD2
DNA: TGTGCCAGCAGTGAATTTTGGCTAGCGGGGCGCACAGATACGCAGTATTTT
CDR3: CASSEFWLAGRTDTQYF

V: TRBV27
length: 15
J: TRBJ2-5
size: many
D: TRBD2
DNA: TGTGCCAGCAGTCAGGGACTAGCTGAACAAGAGACCCAGTACTTC
CDR3: CASSQGLAEQETQYF

V: TRBV28
length: 13
J: TRBJ1-1
size: many
D: TRBD1
DNA: TGTGCCAGCAGAACCCCGACAGGGATTGAAGCTTTCTTT
CDR3: CASRTPTGIEAFF

V: TRBV20-1
length: 14
J: TRBJ1-6
size: many
D: .
DNA: TGCAGTGCTAGCGTCGGACAGCTTAATTCACCCCTCCACTTT
CDR3: CSASVGQLNSPLHF

V: TRBV7-3
length: 16
J: TRBJ2-1
size: many
D: TRBD1
DNA: TGTGCCAGCAGCTTGACCGGGACAGGGGTATACAATGAGCAGTTCTTC
CDR3: CASSLTGTGVYNEQFF

V: TRBV14
length: 16
J: TRBJ1-1
size: few
D: TRBD1
DNA: TGTGCCAGCAGCGTAACGAGACAGGGGATGAACACTGAAGCTTTCTTT
CDR3: CASSVTRQGMNTEAFF

V: TRBV19
length: 14
J: TRBJ2-1
size: many
D: .
DNA: TGTGCCAGTAGTCCGGGGTCACTCTACAATGAGCAGTTCTTC
CDR3: CASSPGSLYNEQFF

V: TRBV7-3
length: 16
J: TRBJ2-3
size: few
D: TRBD2
DNA: TGTGCCAGCAGCTTAAACGGACTAGCAACCACAGATACGCAGTATTTT
CDR3: CASSLNGLATTDTQYF

V: TRBV18
length: 14
J: TRBJ1-3
size: few
D: TRBD1
DNA: TGTGCCAGCTCACCACAACAGGGGAGCAACACCATATATTTT
CDR3: CASSPQQGSNTIYF

V: TRBV2
length: 13
J: TRBJ2-1
size: .
D: TRBD2
DNA: TGTGCCGGGTTACTAGCGGGGTTCAATGAGCAGTTCTTC
CDR3: CAGLLAGFNEQFF

V: TRBV27
length: 13
J: TRBJ1-2
size: many
D: .
DNA: TGTGCCAGCAGTTTATCGGTTGGCTATGGCTACACCTTC
CDR3: CASSLSVGYGYTF

V: TRBV7-9
length: 16
J: TRBJ2-1
size: .
D: TRBD2
DNA: TGTGCCAGCAGCTCCGGGGGGGGGCCCAGGGGCAATGAGCAGTTCTTC
CDR3: CASSSGGGPRGNEQFF

V: TRBV7-6
length: 13
J: TRBJ1-2
size: many
D: TRBD1
DNA: TGTGCCAGCAGCCCAGGACAGGGGGCGGGCTACACCTTC
CDR3: CASSPGQGAGYTF

V: TRBV20-1
length: 13
J: TRBJ2-2
size: many
D: TRBD2
DNA: TGCAGTGCTAGCGGACTAGAGACCGGGGAGCTGTTTTTT
CDR3: CSASGLETGELFF

V: TRBV5-1
length: 15
J: TRBJ2-3
size: many
D: .
DNA: TGCGCCAGCAGCTACTCGACACCGGGCACAGATACGCAGTATTTT
CDR3: CASSYSTPGTDTQYF

V: TRBV20-1
length: 14
J: TRBJ2-7
size: few
D: TRBD1
DNA: TGCAGTGCTCCCAGACAGGGACCCCTCTACGAGCAGTACTTC
CDR3: CSAPRQGPLYEQYF

V: TRBV7-8
length: 14
J: TRBJ1-1
size: many
D: .
DNA: TGTGCCAGCAGCTTAGCCGGACGGAACACTGAAGCTTTCTTT
CDR3: CASSLAGRNTEAFF